These 19 T cell receptor beta chains share one sample of origin, sequenced in a study of blood T cells in healthy people across ages. A sample-barcoded 5' primer and a J-beta primer mix were used in a second PCR of about 7 to 12 cycles. MiXCR, applied by TCRdb to the 5' RACE reads, yields one record per CDR3 protein. Of roughly 1,700,000 distinct CDR3 sequences in the sample, 25% to 30% were seen once. Sequenced: blood. The receptors were gathered from a woman between 25 and 40 years old in good health.

This clonotype occurred a few times. The chain recombines TRBV5-5 with TRBJ1-1; D is unresolved. This CDR3 region has 13 residues. Trimming left V 0 bases short and J 3 bases short, with 6 bases between. From germline, CDR1 is SGHKS and CDR2 YYEKEE (reference sequence). CDR3 amino acids: CASSLVPDTEAFF. DNA of the CDR3: TGTGCCAGCAGCTTGGTCCCGGACACTGAAGCTTTCTTT. Combining the CDR3 with reference TRBV5-5 and TRBJ1-1 gives the whole variable domain DAGVTQSPTHLIKTRGQQVTLRCSPISGHKSVSWYQQVLGQGPQFIFQYYEKEERGRGNFPDRFSARQFPNYSSELNVNALLLGDSALYLCASSLVPDTEAFFGQGTRLTVV.

V gene TRBV12-3 or TRBV12-4 combines with J gene TRBJ2-3; TRBD1 might be the D (5 bases). CDR3 length: 13 residues. V lost 6 bases and J 2 bases, leaving 9 bases between the germline ends. CDR3 nucleotide sequence: TGTGCCAGCAGGAAGACAGACACAGATACGCAGTATTTT. Residues: CASRKTDTDTQYF.

The rearrangement links TRBV14 to TRBJ1-1, with D unresolved. The CDR3 spans 16 residues. V was shortened by 6 bases and J by 0 bases, with 17 bases between the two germline ends. Looked up from germline, CDR1 is SGHDN and CDR2 is FVKESK. The CDR3 coding sequence is TGTGCCAGCAGGCCAGGTCGAAGCCTAATGAACACTGAAGCTTTCTTT. Its translation: CASRPGRSLMNTEAFF.

A few counts support this clonotype. CDR3 loop: CASSPLSGDQETQYF. The CDR3 region has the DNA TGTGCCAGCAGTCCCTTATCGGGGGATCAAGAGACCCAGTACTTC. The chain has TRBV12-3 or TRBV12-4 and TRBJ2-5; D is possibly TRBD2 (6 bases). The ends were cut back, 5 bases at V and 2 bases at J, with 15 bases in the middle. The CDR3 totals 15 residues.

In this sample, this clonotype turned up a few times. The V call is TRBV7-9, the J call TRBJ1-1; 7 nucleotides align to TRBD1. After removal of 6 bases from V and 1 base from J, the junction contained 5 bases not matched to a gene. The CDR3 extends over 14 amino acids. Germline V gives CDR1 SEHNR, CDR2 FQNEAQ (reference sequence). The DNA for the CDR3 is TGTGCCAGCAGAAGGACAGGCCAGAACACTGAAGCTTTCTTT. This sequence encodes CASRRTGQNTEAFF.

This clonotype was recorded many times. The chain employs TRBV5-1 and TRBJ2-1; TRBD2 aligns across 8 bases. Germline V gene data show CDR1 as SGHRS and CDR2 as YFSETQ. J was trimmed by 4 bases and V by 3 bases; bases with no gene match: 9. The CDR3 covers 16 residues. This CDR3 is CASSSASSGPYNEQFF. The CDR3, as DNA: TGCGCCAGCAGCTCTGCTTCTAGCGGGCCGTACAATGAGCAGTTCTTC.

The V call is TRBV12-3 or TRBV12-4, the J call TRBJ2-7; 7 nucleotides match TRBD1. V was clipped by 3 bases and J by 1 base; unmatched bases: 9. The length of the CDR3 is 16 residues. The DNA for the CDR3 is TGTGCCAGCAGTTTCGGTTTTCGGGACAGTTCCTACGAGCAGTACTTC. It is translated as CASSFGFRDSSYEQYF.

This clonotype was counted only a few times. One junction end disagrees with the germline gene, perhaps due to a read error. The chain has TRBV7-9 and TRBJ1-2; a weak D match, TRBD1 (5 bases). Germline CDR1 SEHNR, CDR2 FQNEAQ (reference sequence). This CDR3 contains 14 residues. CDR3 DNA: TGTGCCAGCCGCTTGGCGGGGGACGACTATGGCTACACCTTC. Encoded protein: CASRLAGDDYGYTF.

As for this clonotype: A much larger clonotype is one base distant, so this may be a read error. This chain connects TRBV20-1 to TRBJ2-1, with a tentative D call TRBD2 (6 bases). The J call is uncertain, as TRBJ2-7 better fits the DNA end. The CDR3 consists of 14 residues. Germline values: CDR1 DFQATT, CDR2 SNEGSKA (reference sequence). The chain's CDR3 is CSAPGRPTYNEQYF. The CDR3 region has the DNA TGCAGTGCCCCAGGGAGGCCCACCTACAATGAGCAGTACTTC.

V gene TRBV18 combines with J gene TRBJ2-3; D remains ambiguous. The V end lost 0 bases, the J end lost 4 bases, and 8 bases lay between the germline ends. This CDR3 is built from 14 residues. Germline CDR1 is KGHSH and CDR2 is LQKENI. CDR3 in amino acids: CASSPPAFPDTQYF. In DNA form, the CDR3 reads TGTGCCAGCTCACCACCAGCCTTTCCAGATACGCAGTATTTT.

The CDR3 DNA reads TGTGCCAGCAGTGTAGATGCTAACACTGAAGCTTTCTTT. Amino acid sequence: CASSVDANTEAFF. The gene calls are TRBV12-3 or TRBV12-4 and TRBJ1-1; no definite D call. V lost 5 bases and J lost 2, with 9 bases in between. CDR3 length equals 13 residues.

On this clonotype itself: The junction shows a germline mismatch at one end, possibly a read error. The chain joins TRBV14 to TRBJ1-6; no definite D call. The CDR3 runs to 15 residues. Germline V lookup: CDR1 SGHDN, CDR2 FVKESK. CDR3 sequence (DNA): TGTGCCAACAGCCAAGGTTCGGGTTCTAATTCACCCCTCCACTTT. It translates to CANSQGSGSNSPLHF.

V is TRBV29-1 and J is TRBJ2-1; no firm D call. Germline V CDR1 and CDR2: SQVTM, ANQGSEA. V dropped 7 bases and J dropped 6 bases, with 16 bases sitting between them. This CDR3 spans 13 amino acids. Here the CDR3 reads CSAVGGTSNEQFF. The CDR3 DNA sequence: TGCAGCGCCGTGGGCGGCACGTCCAATGAGCAGTTCTTC.

This clonotype was counted at least ten times. The chain employs TRBV20-1 and TRBJ2-4; the D gene is possibly TRBD2 (5 bases). CDR3 length: 13 amino acids. V shed 4 bases and J shed 6 bases, with 13 bases lying between them. In germline, CDR1 is DFQATT, CDR2 SNEGSKA (reference sequence). The CDR3, as DNA: TGCAGTGCTACAGGAGGCCGGGGAAACATTCAGTACTTC. It specifies CSATGGRGNIQYF.

This clonotype has a count of ten or more. This chain connects TRBV6-1 to TRBJ2-3, with 14 positions matching TRBD2. V was pared by 3 bases and J by 5 bases, with 1 base of the junction left unmatched. This CDR3 has 15 amino acids. Per germline, CDR1 MNHNS and CDR2 SASEGT. Here the CDR3 DNA reads TGTGCCAGCAGTGAGGGACTAGCGGGGGTAGATACGCAGTATTTT. Its translation is CASSEGLAGVDTQYF.

This clonotype has ten or more counts. The rearrangement links TRBV7-9 to TRBJ2-7; no reliable D call. Trimming stripped 0 bases from V and 2 bases from J, with 14 bases between. Germline values: CDR1 SEHNR, CDR2 FQNEAQ (reference sequence). CDR3 length: 16 amino acids. This chain's CDR3 is CASSLAVVSETYEQYF. CDR3 coding DNA: TGTGCCAGCAGCTTAGCCGTGGTCAGCGAAACCTACGAGCAGTACTTC. Full variable domain (remainder filled in from reference TRBV7-9 and TRBJ2-7): DTGVSQNPRHKITKRGQNVTFRCDPISEHNRLYWYRQTLGQGPEFLTYFQNEAQLEKSRLLSDRFSAERPKGSFSTLEIQRTEQGDSAMYLCASSLAVVSETYEQYFGPGTRLTVT.

This clonotype was counted only a few times. The J gene is TRBJ1-1, the V gene TRBV28; 10 bases match TRBD1. V was pared by 3 bases and J by 11 bases, with 6 bases of the junction left unmatched. The CDR3 totals 13 residues. Germline V CDR1 and CDR2: MDHEN, SYDVKM. Here the CDR3 reads CASSFRQGASAFF. The CDR3 DNA reads as TGTGCCAGCAGTTTCCGACAGGGGGCGTCGGCTTTCTTT.

This clonotype showed up just a few times. J is TRBJ2-1 and V is TRBV29-1; a weak D match, TRBD1 (6 bases). The CDR3 length is 13 residues. The germline V gene encodes CDR1 SQVTM and CDR2 ANQGSEA. Trimming stripped 6 bases from V and 9 bases from J, with 18 bases between. CDR3: CSVQKVTGTEQFF. The CDR3 DNA follows: TGCAGCGTCCAGAAGGTGACAGGAACTGAGCAGTTCTTC.

The J gene is TRBJ2-1, the V gene TRBV3-1; 8 bases agree with TRBD2. The CDR3 is made up of 16 amino acids. Germline V CDR1 and CDR2: LGHDT, YNNKEL (reference sequence). With 1 base clipped from V and 4 bases from J, the junction kept 6 bases outside the gene matches. CDR3 protein: CASSQATSGEYNEQFF. CDR3 sequence (DNA): TGTGCCAGCAGCCAAGCAACTAGCGGTGAATACAATGAGCAGTTCTTC.